Listed below are T cell receptor beta chains from one sample, sequenced in a study of early T cells in non-severe SARS-CoV-2 infection. MiXCR, run by TCRdb on the 5' RACE reads, gives a single entry per CDR3 protein. The table shows under 90,000 distinct CDR3 sequences, with around 15% occurring only once. The sample consisted of whole blood. The receptors were gathered from an adult who was a healthcare worker with PCR-confirmed SARS-CoV-2 infection or an uninfected control (not recorded which). Both conserved end residues are part of each CDR3. The D gene is left open where the match is weak. Clone size, where shown, is once, few, many, or a class for clones that have expanded.

V,size,D,length,J,DNA,CDR3
TRBV4-3,NA,NA,15,TRBJ1-2,TGCGCCAGCAGCTCAGATCCGGGCAGGAACTATGGCTACACCTTC,CASSSDPGRNYGYTF
TRBV5-1,NA,TRBD1,15,TRBJ2-2,TGCGCCAGCAGCCCCCGGGACAGGGAGACCGGGGAGCTGTTTTTT,CASSPRDRETGELFF
TRBV4-3,once,TRBD1,15,TRBJ1-4,TGCGCCAGCAGCCACCAGACAGGGGGCCGGGAAAAACTGTTTTTT,CASSHQTGGREKLFF
TRBV9,few,NA,13,TRBJ2-2,TGTGCCAGCAGCCCCGTTGGGACCGGGGAGCTGTTTTTT,CASSPVGTGELFF
TRBV29-1,many,NA,12,TRBJ1-3,TGCAGCGCCGGGACGCACTGGGACACCATATATTTT,CSAGTHWDTIYF
TRBV7-3,NA,NA,13,TRBJ1-6,TGTGCCAGCAGTATGACGTATAATTCACCCCTCCACTTT,CASSMTYNSPLHF
TRBV6-6,few,NA,13,TRBJ1-2,TGTGCCAGCAGCCCCGATCCTAACTATGGCTACACCTTC,CASSPDPNYGYTF
TRBV20-1,few,NA,12,TRBJ2-7,TGCAGTCAAAGTCACAGGTGGGGCGAGCAGTACTTC,CSQSHRWGEQYF
TRBV27,few,TRBD1,17,TRBJ2-7,TGTGCCAGCAGTTCTCCCTTGGGGACAGGGAATTTACACGAGCAGTACTTC,CASSSPLGTGNLHEQYF
TRBV10-3,many,NA,15,TRBJ1-2,TGTGCCATCAGTGAGTCCCCCGGGACACGGTTTGGCTACACCTTC,CAISESPGTRFGYTF
TRBV6-2/TRBV6-3,few,NA,11,TRBJ2-5,TGTGCCAGCAGGGTATCTGGGACCCAGTACTTC,CASRVSGTQYF
TRBV7-2,few,NA,12,TRBJ2-5,TGTGCCAGCAGCTTGCGCGGGGAGACCCAGTACTTC,CASSLRGETQYF
TRBV7-2,NA,TRBD1,14,TRBJ2-7,TGTGCCAGCAGCTTAGGGACAGGGGGCCTCGAGCAGTACTTC,CASSLGTGGLEQYF
TRBV11-2,many,TRBD2,16,TRBJ2-3,TGTGCCAGCAGCTCTTGGGGAAGCGGGGTAGCAGATACGCAGTATTTT,CASSSWGSGVADTQYF
TRBV5-8,NA,NA,15,TRBJ1-5,TGTGCCAGCAGTCCTCTTGGGGGGCTTTATCAGCCCCAGCATTTT,CASSPLGGLYQPQHF
TRBV28,NA,NA,13,TRBJ1-5,TGTGCCAGCAGTTTCGGGGTATTTCAGCCCCAGCATTTT,CASSFGVFQPQHF
TRBV10-3,few,NA,12,TRBJ2-3,TGTGCCATCAGTGTGCCCGGAGATACGCAGTATTTT,CAISVPGDTQYF
TRBV10-3,NA,NA,13,TRBJ1-1,TGTGCCACCCGAGCTCAAGAGAACACTGAAGCTTTCTTT,CATRAQENTEAFF
TRBV4-3,many,TRBD1,13,TRBJ1-5,TGCGCCAGCAGTCGGGACAGGGATCAGCCCCAGCATTTT,CASSRDRDQPQHF
TRBV10-1,few,NA,15,TRBJ1-2,TGCGCCAGCAGTGAGACAGGAGACCCTAACTATGGCTACACCTTC,CASSETGDPNYGYTF
TRBV20-1,few,NA,12,TRBJ2-2,TGCAGTGCTGCGGCGCAGAGCGGGGAGCTGTTTTTT,CSAAAQSGELFF
TRBV7-2,few,TRBD2,14,TRBJ2-7,TGTGCCAGCAGCCCGAGCGGGGGGGCGCTCGAGCAGTACTTC,CASSPSGGALEQYF
TRBV11-2,NA,TRBD2,19,TRBJ2-5,TGTGCCAGCAGCTTAGTTGTCCGCCTAGCGGGGGACCTTCAAGAGACCCAGTACTTC,CASSLVVRLAGDLQETQYF
TRBV7-8,NA,TRBD1,16,TRBJ1-2,TGTGCCAGCAGCTTAGCAGTTACAGGGGGGGGCTATGGCTACACCTTC,CASSLAVTGGGYGYTF
TRBV3-1,NA,NA,15,TRBJ1-6,TGTGCCAGCAGCCAAGAATGGACGGGCACCTCACCCCTCCACTTT,CASSQEWTGTSPLHF
TRBV4-2,NA,NA,18,TRBJ2-6,TGTGCCAGCAGCCAAGCTACAGGGCCCAACTCTGGGGCCAACGTCCTGACTTTC,CASSQATGPNSGANVLTF
TRBV7-9,few,NA,16,TRBJ2-1,TGTGCCAGCAGCTTATTTCTAGCCTATCTAAACAATGAGCAGTTCTTC,CASSLFLAYLNNEQFF
TRBV7-9,NA,NA,12,TRBJ2-7,TGTGCCAGCAGCTCGACAGCCCGCGAGCAGTACTTC,CASSSTAREQYF
TRBV4-2,NA,NA,12,TRBJ2-3,TGTACCAGCAGCCGTACTCTGGATACGCAGTATTTT,CTSSRTLDTQYF
TRBV6-6,few,TRBD1,15,TRBJ1-2,TGTGCCAGCAGTTACGGACAGGGAGGCCCCTATGGCTACACCTTC,CASSYGQGGPYGYTF
TRBV5-6,NA,NA,15,TRBJ2-7,TGTGCCAGCAGCCTACCAAGTAGCGGCGAGAACGAGCAGTACTTC,CASSLPSSGENEQYF
TRBV5-4,many,NA,15,TRBJ2-7,TGTGCCAGCAGCCGAGGGCTCCTTGGAATATACGAGCAGTACTTC,CASSRGLLGIYEQYF
TRBV5-4,NA,NA,13,TRBJ2-4,TGTGCCAGCAGCCGTCAAGACGGAAACATTCAGTACTTC,CASSRQDGNIQYF
TRBV2,NA,NA,15,TRBJ2-2,TGTGCCAGCAGTGCATCGCGGACGGGCACCGGGGAGCTGTTTTTT,CASSASRTGTGELFF
TRBV18,NA,TRBD1,13,TRBJ1-1,TGTGCCAGCTCTCGGGACAGCGGAGCCGAAGCTTTCTTT,CASSRDSGAEAFF
TRBV7-9,few,NA,11,TRBJ2-1,TGTGCCAGCAACCGGGGGAATGAGCAGTTCTTC,CASNRGNEQFF
TRBV7-2,few,NA,18,TRBJ2-2,TGTGCCAGCAGCTCTCCTACAGGGCACCACCCACCCACCGGGGAGCTGTTTTTT,CASSSPTGHHPPTGELFF
TRBV20-1,NA,NA,13,TRBJ2-7,TGCAGTGCTAGAGAGCGGACAGACTACGAGCAGTACTTC,CSARERTDYEQYF